This section outlines one T cell receptor beta chain sequence together with its context. The sample belongs to a study of blood T cell repertoires in COVID-19. Study overall: Sites in the United States, Italy and Spain provided acute and convalescent COVID-19 samples. T cells, B-cell-depleted T cells, or PBMCs provided the cDNA or gDNA that served as material.

Assay: immunoSEQ multiplex PCR; the TCRdb copy retains only in-frame clones and omits some. Of fewer than 100,000 clones in the sample, about 90% were seen once. After removal of 4 bases from V and 6 bases from J, the junction contained 7 bases not matched to a gene. The CDR3 is 15 amino acids. Germline CDR1 is SGHTA and CDR2 is FQGNSA. The chain recombines TRBV7-2 with TRBJ1-5; 9 bases line up with TRBD1. Sequenced input: peripheral blood. The TCR originated in a man in his 70s with acute or convalescent COVID-19. CDR3 amino acids: CASSSTGGSVQPQHF. For the CDR3, the DNA is TGTGCCAGCAGCTCCACAGGGGGCTCGGTTCAGCCCCAGCATTTT.